A few counts support the clone carrying this TCR beta chain. Its antigen is as yet unknown. It was one heparinised blood draw, averaging about 116 mL, that each donor gave. The entry originates in a study of beta chain features in type 1 diabetes. General study findings and limits: Cells with high TCR expression could be over-represented when cDNA is sequenced.

All of the isolated RNA was reverse transcribed, so expressed TCRB transcripts were sequenced. Method: immunoSEQ multiplex PCR; TCRdb's copy keeps in-frame clones and lacks some. The sample holds under 900,000 clones, 15% to 20% seen once. Trimming took off 8 bases at V and 3 bases at J, with 4 bases between the two ends. The CDR3 spans 11 residues. Per the germline V gene, CDR1 is LNHDA and CDR2 is SQIVND (reference sequence). The sample was naive CD4+ T cells from blood. The gene calls are TRBV19 and TRBJ2-2; D uncertain. This TCR was recovered from a woman between 18 and 29 years old in good health. CDR3 nucleotides: TGTGCCAGTCGGTACACCGGGGAGCTGTTTTTT. Translated: CASRYTGELFF.